The T cell receptor beta chain under discussion was sequenced for a study of blood T cell repertoires in COVID-19. In the source study's methods: Estimation of nucleated cell counts was performed using reference gene primer amplification. Generated by immunoSEQ multiplex PCR, the TCRdb table keeps only in-frame clones and is missing some. Clonal size and the V and J genes are those of that table, whereas D and trimming came from the DNA. This sample has a few hundred thousand clones, with roughly 80% found just once. CDR1 is SGHKS and CDR2 is YYEKEE in the germline V gene (reference sequence). The V gene lost 4 bases and the J gene lost 4 bases, with 11 bases spanning the gap. The CDR3 consists of 13 residues. Participant age was roughly 18 to 90 years, and participants resided in about two dozen US areas.

The source is a man under 40 with acute COVID-19. The V and J genes are TRBV5-5 and TRBJ1-1, with D possibly TRBD1 on 5 matching bases. The sequencing input was PBMCs or T cells enriched from blood (not recorded which). This CDR3 reads CASSLTGATEAFF. The CDR3 bases are TGTGCCAGCAGCCTAACAGGAGCCACTGAAGCTTTCTTT.